This TCR beta chain was obtained from a study of post-analysis software for immune sequencing data. Study overall: Secondary progressive, relapsing-remitting and progressive-relapsing multiple sclerosis were among the included disease courses.

This clonotype showed up just a few times. Its antigen is still unknown. Unique-molecular-identifier-tagged TCR beta cDNA libraries were used. T cells numbering roughly 1 to 10 million yielded cDNA molecules that totaled roughly 500,000. MiXCR, applied by TCRdb to the PCR reads, yields one record per CDR3 protein. The top ten clones hold 4% to 5.5% of a sample with under 900,000 distinct CDR3 sequences, about 53% of them seen once. This CDR3 comprises 12 residues. V lost 4 bases to trimming and J lost 5 bases, with 10 bases between them. Germline CDR1 is SQVTM and CDR2 is ANQGSEA. General study points: Multiple sclerosis patients had significantly lower normalized Chao1 diversity than controls. Samples made in the same batch grouped tightly together by F measure. With TRBV5-6, TRBV5-1 and TRBV20-1 included, 5 or 6 TRBV segments were more frequent in patients than in controls.

The sequenced sample was blood. This receptor was taken from a girl aged 10 to 17 with multiple sclerosis. The chain carries TRBV29-1 and TRBJ2-3; D not certain. The CDR3 reads CSVVPQEDTQYF. As DNA, the CDR3 is TGCAGCGTTGTTCCGCAGGAAGATACGCAGTATTTT.